This T cell receptor (beta chain) was profiled in a study of PD-1 blockade in classical Hodgkin lymphoma. Study information: Nivolumab was given intravenously to patients at 3 mg/kg every 2 weeks.

Points on this clone: The antigen is unknown.

Every one of the patients relapsed after autologous stem cell transplantation (brentuximab vedotin exposure was variable). Regarding the study as a whole: Nivolumab initiated under 1 year post-ASCT led to patient exclusion. Patients newly diagnosed and complete responders had comparable baseline diversity. Unlike CD8+ TCR diversity, which did not rise significantly by C4D1, CD4+ TCR diversity did.

Assay: immunoSEQ multiplex PCR; the TCRdb copy retains only in-frame clones and omits some. In the table there are approximately 27,000 clones, 85% to 90% of which are singletons. The CDR3 totals 11 residues. Germline lookup yields CDR1 SGHRS and CDR2 YFSETQ. V was shortened by 4 bases and J by 6 bases, with 5 bases between the two germline ends. The sequences come from peripheral blood mononuclear cells (PBMCs), collected at baseline. This TCR was recovered from a human donor with classical Hodgkin lymphoma. The genes are TRBV5-1 and TRBJ2-1; D uncertain. The CDR3 reads CASSLLNEQFF. CDR3 coding DNA: TGCGCCAGCAGCCTACTCAATGAGCAGTTCTTC.